This record looks at one TCR beta chain sequence and its context. Its matching antigen is unknown. Mismatch with germline at one junction end may stem from a read error. This entry belongs to a study of tumor-infiltrating lymphocytes in primary liver carcinoma. General study results and limits: Tumor top-250-clone fractions significantly exceeded those of blood (p = 0.039).

Unsorted bulk tissue (20-30 mg) underwent RNA and DNA co-extraction. TCR beta cDNA came from roughly 550 ng total RNA, primed with a constant-region primer. Library construction for TCR beta comprised three nested multiplex PCR rounds performed with slightly modified ARM-PCR. Amplification in the first two PCR rounds was performed using TRBV1-TRBV30 forward primers and a C-beta reverse primer for 10 cycles each. One entry per CDR3 protein results from TCRdb running MiXCR on the multiplex PCR reads. The sample lists tens of thousands of distinct CDR3 sequences, about three quarters occurring once. Per the germline V gene, CDR1 is SQVTM and CDR2 is ANQGSEA. This CDR3 has 13 amino acids.

This sequence joins TRBV29-1 and TRBJ2-7; weak D call: TRBD1 (5 bases). This TCR was recovered from a man between 40 and 49 years old with primary liver carcinoma and hepatitis B virus infection. The sequenced sample consisted of liver tumor tissue from sampling region 4. Subset: tumor region T4, right-lateral pole. In nucleotides, the CDR3 is TGCGGCGTGAACTTTCAGGGCTCCTACGAGCAATACTTC. Amino acid sequence: CGVNFQGSYEQYF.